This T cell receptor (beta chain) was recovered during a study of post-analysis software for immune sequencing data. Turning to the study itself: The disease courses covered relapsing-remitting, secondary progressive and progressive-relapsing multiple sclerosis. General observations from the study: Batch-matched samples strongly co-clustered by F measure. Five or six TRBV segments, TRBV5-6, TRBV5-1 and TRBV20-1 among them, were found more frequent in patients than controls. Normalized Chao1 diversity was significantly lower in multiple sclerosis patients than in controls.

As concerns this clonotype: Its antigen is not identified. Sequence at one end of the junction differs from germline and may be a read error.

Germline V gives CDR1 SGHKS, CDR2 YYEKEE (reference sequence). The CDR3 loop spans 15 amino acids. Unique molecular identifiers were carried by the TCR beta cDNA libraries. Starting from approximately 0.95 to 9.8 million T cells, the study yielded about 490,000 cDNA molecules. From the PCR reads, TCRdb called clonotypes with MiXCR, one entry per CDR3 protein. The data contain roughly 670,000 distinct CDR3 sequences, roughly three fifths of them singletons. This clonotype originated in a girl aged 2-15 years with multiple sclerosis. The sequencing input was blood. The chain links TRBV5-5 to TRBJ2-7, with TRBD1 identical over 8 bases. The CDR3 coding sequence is TGTGCCAGCAGCATTTACAGGGGGAGCTCCGACGAGCAGTACTTC. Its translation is CASSIYRGSSDEQYF.